The TCR beta chain under discussion was sequenced for a study of multiple sclerosis patients with progressive multifocal leukoencephalopathy. Time point: time of PML onset. T3 refers to blood collected at the onset of PML. Clones were read by immunoSEQ multiplex PCR, and TCRdb kept only the in-frame ones, dropping some. The sample gives approximately 31,000 clones, roughly nine tenths of which show up once; under 4% is in the top ten. The source was PBMCs, collected from a patient treated with natalizumab. The receptor was derived from a human donor with progressive multifocal leukoencephalopathy.

Written as DNA, the CDR3 is TGTGCCAGCTCACCCGCCGGGGGCCCAATTACGGAAAAACTGTTTTTT. This translates into CASSPAGGPITEKLFF. This rearrangement joins TRBV18 to TRBJ1-4, with a possible D match to TRBD1 (6 bases). CDR1 is KGHSH and CDR2 is LQKENI in the germline V gene. This CDR3 spans 16 amino acids. With 3 bases removed from V and 8 bases from J, the gap between germline ends came to 19 bases. The entire variable domain, with the rest obtained from reference TRBV18 and TRBJ1-4, is as follows: NAGVMQNPRHLVRRRGQEARLRCSPMKGHSHVYWYRQLPEEGLKFMVYLQKENIIDESGMPKERFSAEFPKEGPSILRIQQVVRGDSAAYFCASSPAGGPITEKLFFGSGTQLSVL.